This T cell receptor beta chain is from a study of vaccination effects on CD4 cells after COVID-19. Study as a whole: Specimens were obtained from two convalescent patients 16 days and one week prior to vaccination. General observations from the study: Clones that were induced by infection or by vaccine showed marked contraction late after vaccination.

Antigen-specific CD4+ T cells were expanded (with viral peptide pools) by the ViraFEST assay ahead of sequencing. Upon completion of 10 to 11 days in culture, CD4+ T cells were isolated. Documented for the person is a PCR-confirmed SARS-CoV-2 infection occurring between March and December 2020. On this clone itself: Its antigen is not known.

Germline-derived CDR1 and CDR2 are LNHDA and SQIVND (reference sequence). The CDR3 is made up of 14 amino acids. V shed 6 bases and J shed 8 bases, with 16 bases lying between them. Some clones are missing from TCRdb's copy, which holds only in-frame ones; the method was immunoSEQ multiplex PCR. The table lists some 24,000 clones, roughly four fifths of them singletons. The clonotype originates from a human donor who had a prior SARS-CoV-2 infection. Here the sequenced sample was CD4+ T cells from PBMCs cultured with SARS-CoV-2 spike peptides, taken before COVID-19 vaccination. The rearrangement uses TRBV19 and TRBJ1-4, with D unclear. The CDR3 region is CASRQRGNSEKLFF. The CDR3, as DNA: TGTGCCAGTAGGCAACGTGGCAATTCGGAAAAACTGTTTTTT. Filled out from reference TRBV19 and TRBJ1-4, the complete variable domain reads DGGITQSPKYLFRKEGQNVTLSCEQNLNHDAMYWYRQDPGQGLRLIYYSQIVNDFQKGDIAEGYSVSREKKESFPLTVTSAQKNPTAFYLCASRQRGNSEKLFFGSGTQLSVL.